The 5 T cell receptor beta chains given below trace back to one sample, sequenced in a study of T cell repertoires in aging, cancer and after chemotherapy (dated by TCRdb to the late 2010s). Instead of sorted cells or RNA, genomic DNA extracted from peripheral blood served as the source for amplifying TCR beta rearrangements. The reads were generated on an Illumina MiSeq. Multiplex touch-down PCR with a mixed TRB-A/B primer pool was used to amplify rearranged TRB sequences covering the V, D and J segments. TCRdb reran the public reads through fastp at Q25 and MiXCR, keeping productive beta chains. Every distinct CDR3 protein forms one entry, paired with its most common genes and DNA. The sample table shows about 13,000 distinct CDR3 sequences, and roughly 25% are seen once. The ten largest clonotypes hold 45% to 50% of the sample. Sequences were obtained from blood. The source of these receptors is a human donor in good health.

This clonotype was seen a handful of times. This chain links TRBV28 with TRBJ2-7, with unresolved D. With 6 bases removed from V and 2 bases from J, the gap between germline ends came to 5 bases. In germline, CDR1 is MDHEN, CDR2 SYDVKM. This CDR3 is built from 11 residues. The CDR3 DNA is TGTGCCAGCAGGGGCGCCTACGAGCAGTACTTC. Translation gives CASRGAYEQYF.

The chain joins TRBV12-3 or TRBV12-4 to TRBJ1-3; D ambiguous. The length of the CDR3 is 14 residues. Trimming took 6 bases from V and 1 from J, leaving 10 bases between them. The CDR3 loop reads CASSTAKSGNTIYF. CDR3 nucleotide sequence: TGTGCCAGCAGCACGGCGAAATCTGGAAACACCATATATTTT.

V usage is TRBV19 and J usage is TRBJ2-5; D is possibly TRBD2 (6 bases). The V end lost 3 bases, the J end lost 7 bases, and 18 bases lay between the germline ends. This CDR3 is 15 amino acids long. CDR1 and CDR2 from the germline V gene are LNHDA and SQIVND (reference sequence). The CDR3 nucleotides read TGTGCCAGTAGTATTGGGGTCAGTGGAGGGTGGACCCAGTACTTC. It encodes CASSIGVSGGWTQYF. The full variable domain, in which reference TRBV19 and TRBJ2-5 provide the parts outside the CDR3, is DGGITQSPKYLFRKEGQNVTLSCEQNLNHDAMYWYRQDPGQGLRLIYYSQIVNDFQKGDIAEGYSVSREKKESFPLTVTSAQKNPTAFYLCASSIGVSGGWTQYFGPGTRLLVL.

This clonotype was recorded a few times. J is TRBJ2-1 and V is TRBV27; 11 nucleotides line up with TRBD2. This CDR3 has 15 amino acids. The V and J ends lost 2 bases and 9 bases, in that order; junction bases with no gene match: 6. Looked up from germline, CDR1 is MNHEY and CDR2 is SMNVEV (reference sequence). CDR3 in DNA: TGTGCCAGCAGTTTACGACTAGCGGGGCGGGGTGAGCAGTTCTTC. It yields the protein CASSLRLAGRGEQFF.

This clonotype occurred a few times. The CDR3 is CASSSGQLYGYTF. Here the CDR3 DNA reads TGCGCCAGCAGCTCCGGACAGCTCTATGGCTACACCTTC. The V and J genes are TRBV5-1 and TRBJ1-2; TRBD1 is a possible D gene (6 bases). CDR1 is SGHRS and CDR2 is YFSETQ in the germline V gene. V gave up 3 bases and J gave up 4 bases, with 10 bases separating them. The CDR3 runs to 13 residues.